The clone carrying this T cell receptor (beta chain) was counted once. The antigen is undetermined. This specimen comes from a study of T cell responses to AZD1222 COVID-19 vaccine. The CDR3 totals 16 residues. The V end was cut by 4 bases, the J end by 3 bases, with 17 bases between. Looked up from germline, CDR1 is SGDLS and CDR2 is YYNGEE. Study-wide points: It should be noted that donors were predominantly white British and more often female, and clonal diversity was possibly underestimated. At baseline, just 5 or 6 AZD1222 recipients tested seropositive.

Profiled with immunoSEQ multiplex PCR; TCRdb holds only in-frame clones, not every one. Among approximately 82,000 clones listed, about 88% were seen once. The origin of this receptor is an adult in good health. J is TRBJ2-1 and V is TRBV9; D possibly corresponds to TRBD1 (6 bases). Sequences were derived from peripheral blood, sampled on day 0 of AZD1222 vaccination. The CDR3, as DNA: TGTGCCAGCAGCCCCACCCAGGGGACGAACTACAATGAGCAGTTCTTC. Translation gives CASSPTQGTNYNEQFF.